The source of this T cell receptor beta chain is a study of blood T cell repertoires in COVID-19. On the study more broadly: Sources were T cells, B-cell-depleted T cells, or PBMCs; the material itself was cDNA or gDNA.

Participants reported their clinical history, and cohort assignment relied on those reports. Deletions cut 9 bases from V and 2 bases from J, with 13 bases between. The CDR3 runs 13 residues. Germline values: CDR1 MNHEY, CDR2 SMNVEV (reference sequence). Sequenced by immunoSEQ multiplex PCR; TCRdb stores in-frame clones only, minus some. This sample carries more than 150,000 clones, 75% to 90% of them seen once, and the ten largest clones take 2% to 2.5%. This chain joins TRBV27 and TRBJ1-2; perhaps TRBD1 as D (5 bases). The receptor was derived from a woman younger than 45 who had recovered from COVID-19. The sequencing sample was made of PBMCs or T cells enriched from blood (not recorded which). The CDR3 is CASKPPGNYGYTF. The CDR3 nucleotides read TGTGCCAGTAAACCCCCAGGGAACTATGGCTACACCTTC.